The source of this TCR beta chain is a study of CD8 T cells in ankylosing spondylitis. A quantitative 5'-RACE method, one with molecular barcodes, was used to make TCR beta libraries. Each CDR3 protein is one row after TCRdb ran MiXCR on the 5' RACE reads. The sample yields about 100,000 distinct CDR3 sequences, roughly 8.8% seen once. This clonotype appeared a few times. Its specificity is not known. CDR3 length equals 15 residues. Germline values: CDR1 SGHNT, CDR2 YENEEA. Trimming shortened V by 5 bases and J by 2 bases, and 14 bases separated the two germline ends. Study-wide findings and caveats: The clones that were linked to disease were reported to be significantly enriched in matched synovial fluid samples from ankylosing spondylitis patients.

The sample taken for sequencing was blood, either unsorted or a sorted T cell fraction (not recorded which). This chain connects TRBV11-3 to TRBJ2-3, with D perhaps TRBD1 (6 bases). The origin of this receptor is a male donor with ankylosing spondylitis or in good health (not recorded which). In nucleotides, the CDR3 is TGTGCCAGCAGCAGAGAGGGGGACGCCACAGATACGCAGTATTTT. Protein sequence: CASSREGDATDTQYF.